The present T cell receptor (beta chain) was sequenced within a study of T cells after yellow fever vaccination (dated by TCRdb to 2018 to 2020). Concerning the study at large: Libraries from fractions with low cell numbers were prepared with the SMART-Seq v4 Ultra Low Input RNA kit. Blood was collected at multiple timepoints before and after primary and secondary immunization, and bulk PBMC replicates and cell subsets were isolated. To follow T-cell clones before and after both primary and booster YFV17D yellow fever vaccination, bulk TCR alpha and beta repertoires underwent longitudinal sequencing. The cohort comprised two healthy male donors, one aged 18 to 29 and one aged 30 to 40 years. The full study reports these points: After the booster, most of the clones that had expanded following primary vaccination were detected again (roughly 96% of CD4 and 85% to 90% of CD8), which suggests that memory was broadly maintained. Because the study included only two donors, the extent to which the findings can be generalized is limited. Compared with the primary T-cell response, the secondary T-cell response was weaker but faster, peaking on day 5 rather than day 15. A small share of clonotypes occurred in both CD4 and CD8 compartments, likely arising from convergent recombination. FACS-sorted repertoires could contain abundant contaminating clonotypes from the bulk population, so computational filtering was required.

In its sample, this clonotype was seen many times. Its antigen is not yet known. It has no much larger one-base neighbor in the sample; base qualities were not kept. Explained via the paper, the treatment or condition label denotes: live attenuated yellow fever vaccine strain. At each blood-draw timepoint, two biological replicates of bulk PBMCs were obtained. PBMCs were isolated from peripheral blood using a standard Ficoll-Paque protocol. TriZol was used to extract RNA from bulk PBMCs, from CD4 and CD8 fractions, and from dextramer-positive and dextramer-negative fractions. The CDR3 covers 15 residues, taking in both the cysteine and the phenylalanine. Solely the CDR3 DNA is kept, with 45 bases framed from the first base. V is cut by 0 bases and J by 5 bases, and the space between the germline ends is 14 bases. Reading the germline V gene gives CDR1 SGHVS and CDR2 FNYEAQ. The listed sequencing device is Illumina NovaSeq 6000. TCR cDNA was synthesized by 5'RACE template switching, which introduced a universal primer site and unique molecular identifiers. Priming of cDNA synthesis was performed from both the TCR alpha and TCR beta constant segments. Library amplification involved two PCR steps, and the second step added sample barcodes and sequencing adapters. Libraries were sequenced on Illumina HiSeq 2500 (2x100 bp) or NovaSeq (2x150 bp). Turning to the authors' computational methods: Demultiplexing of reads and collapsing into UMI consensus sequences were performed with MIGEC, and V(D)J alignment was carried out with MiXCR. Vaccine-responding clonotypes were identified with edgeR using replicate PBMC samples, with FDR below 0.01 and a log2 fold change above 5 up to day 15 being required. Bulk clonotypes were assigned CD4 or CD8 identity according to which sequenced CD4 or CD8 repertoire held them at higher abundance. The raw public data were reprocessed by TCRdb itself: fastp quality trimming at Q25, MiXCR clonotype calling, in-frame beta chains only. Every CDR3 protein is listed once, alongside the most common genes and DNA of its rows. The V and J calls shown here were made by TCRdb, not taken from the authors' results. The sample table contains roughly 400,000 distinct CDR3 sequences; only one count was recorded for around 20% of them. The leading ten clones occupy roughly a sixth of the sample.

The sample consisted of PBMCs, taken before the yellow fever booster vaccination. This receptor was taken from a man in his late teens or twenties who received the YFV17D yellow fever vaccine. In this chain, TRBV7-6 is recombined with TRBJ2-7; the D gene is perhaps TRBD2, on 7 matching bases. The bases are TGTGCCAGCAGCTTAGCGCTAAGGGGGGGCCACGAGCAGTACTTC. This sequence encodes CASSLALRGGHEQYF.